These T cell receptor beta chains were read from a single sample in a study of post-analysis software for immune sequencing data. TCRdb reanalysed the PCR reads using MiXCR and keeps one entry per CDR3 protein. The profile shows roughly 730,000 distinct CDR3 sequences, about 27% of them singletons. Sample: blood. The receptors shown here come from a girl under 18 with multiple sclerosis. Both conserved end residues are part of each CDR3. A D gene is named only where the DNA matches it firmly. Expanded clones get a size class; other rows say once, few or many, or leave the size out.

J: TRBJ1-2
D: -
size: -
V: TRBV12-3/TRBV12-4
CDR3: CASSSPDIYGYTF
DNA: TGTGCCAGCAGTTCCCCGGACATCTATGGCTACACCTTC

J: TRBJ2-7
D: -
size: many
V: TRBV20-1
CDR3: CSANSGLYEQYF
DNA: TGCAGTGCAAATAGCGGCCTTTACGAGCAGTACTTC

J: TRBJ2-1
D: -
size: -
V: TRBV12-3/TRBV12-4
CDR3: CASRPQQSSYNEQFF
DNA: TGTGCCAGCAGACCTCAACAGAGCTCCTACAATGAGCAGTTCTTC

J: TRBJ2-5
D: TRBD1
size: -
V: TRBV7-8
CDR3: CASSPTGFGETQYF
DNA: TGTGCCAGCAGCCCGACAGGGTTCGGAGAGACCCAGTACTTC

J: TRBJ1-2
D: TRBD1
size: -
V: TRBV5-1
CDR3: CASSLDQGVDNGYTF
DNA: TGCGCCAGCAGCTTGGACCAGGGGGTTGACAATGGCTACACCTTC

J: TRBJ2-5
D: -
size: -
V: TRBV12-3/TRBV12-4
CDR3: CASTSGLSLETQYF
DNA: TGTGCCAGCACCTCCGGTCTGTCGTTGGAGACCCAGTACTTC

J: TRBJ1-2
D: -
size: -
V: TRBV10-3
CDR3: CAIGGHQWGLDGYTF
DNA: TGTGCCATCGGGGGACACCAGTGGGGGTTGGATGGCTACACCTTC

J: TRBJ2-4
D: TRBD1
size: few
V: TRBV12-3/TRBV12-4
CDR3: CASSSPGQGAKNIQYF
DNA: TGTGCCAGCAGCTCACCGGGACAGGGGGCCAAAAACATTCAGTACTTC

J: TRBJ2-7
D: -
size: -
V: TRBV4-1
CDR3: CASSQDKGLLYEQYF
DNA: TGCGCCAGCAGCCAAGATAAGGGGCTCCTCTACGAGCAGTACTTC

J: TRBJ1-4
D: -
size: -
V: TRBV20-1
CDR3: CSAPREQLGRGRKLFF
DNA: TGCAGTGCCCCGCGGGAACAGCTCGGGCGGGGGCGAAAACTGTTTTTT

J: TRBJ2-4
D: -
size: -
V: TRBV7-9
CDR3: CASSLATRGQAKNIQYF
DNA: TGTGCCAGCAGCTTGGCAACCAGAGGACAGGCCAAAAACATTCAGTACTTC

J: TRBJ1-4
D: TRBD1
size: -
V: TRBV25-1
CDR3: CASSGQGGNEKLFF
DNA: TGTGCCAGCAGTGGACAGGGGGGGAATGAAAAACTGTTTTTT

J: TRBJ1-1
D: -
size: few
V: TRBV6-5
CDR3: CASSYSRRGFTEAFF
DNA: TGTGCCAGCAGTTACTCGAGGCGGGGGTTCACTGAAGCTTTCTTT

J: TRBJ1-2
D: TRBD1
size: -
V: TRBV20-1
CDR3: CSARGQGLYGYTF
DNA: TGCAGTGCTAGGGGACAGGGCCTATATGGCTACACCTTC

J: TRBJ1-1
D: -
size: -
V: TRBV3-1
CDR3: CASSQARGTEAFF
DNA: TGTGCCAGCAGCCAAGCTCGAGGGACTGAAGCTTTCTTT

J: TRBJ1-1
D: -
size: -
V: TRBV7-2
CDR3: CASSSIGISRNTEAFF
DNA: TGTGCCAGCAGCTCGATAGGGATTTCCCGGAACACTGAAGCTTTCTTT

J: TRBJ2-5
D: TRBD1
size: few
V: TRBV20-1
CDR3: CSATPGQGQETQYF
DNA: TGCAGTGCCACACCGGGACAGGGGCAAGAGACCCAGTACTTC

J: TRBJ1-2
D: TRBD1
size: -
V: TRBV7-2
CDR3: CASSPGGQERFYGYTF
DNA: TGTGCCAGCTCCCCCGGGGGACAGGAGAGATTCTATGGCTACACCTTC

J: TRBJ2-1
D: -
size: -
V: TRBV7-3
CDR3: CASSLNGWNEQFF
DNA: TGTGCCAGCAGCTTAAACGGGTGGAATGAGCAGTTCTTC

J: TRBJ2-4
D: TRBD1
size: -
V: TRBV6-2/TRBV6-3
CDR3: CASSYPDRGLGAKNIQYF
DNA: TGTGCCAGCAGTTACCCGGACAGGGGGCTTGGAGCCAAAAACATTCAGTACTTC

J: TRBJ2-7
D: -
size: few
V: TRBV20-1
CDR3: CSAIGGERHYEQYF
DNA: TGCAGTGCCATCGGGGGAGAAAGACATTACGAGCAGTACTTC

J: TRBJ2-7
D: -
size: -
V: TRBV7-2
CDR3: CASSFIGSQPYNEQYF
DNA: TGTGCCAGCAGCTTTATCGGGTCCCAACCCTACAATGAGCAGTACTTC

J: TRBJ2-1
D: TRBD1
size: few
V: TRBV9
CDR3: CASSTQGAAYNEQFF
DNA: TGTGCCAGCAGCACGCAGGGGGCGGCCTACAATGAGCAGTTCTTC

J: TRBJ2-7
D: -
size: few
V: TRBV28
CDR3: CASSLISAGRRYEQYF
DNA: TGTGCCAGCAGTTTGATATCGGCAGGTAGGCGCTACGAGCAGTACTTC

J: TRBJ1-2
D: -
size: few
V: TRBV27
CDR3: CASSSAEARRGYTF
DNA: TGTGCCAGCAGTTCCGCCGAGGCCCGGAGGGGCTACACCTTC

J: TRBJ2-4
D: TRBD2
size: -
V: TRBV5-5
CDR3: CASSLAPSGDPYGQYF
DNA: TGTGCCAGCAGCTTGGCCCCTAGCGGGGACCCCTACGGGCAGTACTTC

J: TRBJ2-1
D: -
size: few
V: TRBV28
CDR3: CASSFWGNNEQFF
DNA: TGTGCCAGCAGTTTTTGGGGGAACAATGAGCAGTTCTTC

J: TRBJ1-1
D: TRBD1
size: -
V: TRBV3-1
CDR3: CASSQKGGGSEAFF
DNA: TGTGCCAGCAGCCAAAAGGGAGGGGGCAGTGAAGCTTTCTTT

J: TRBJ2-1
D: -
size: -
V: TRBV7-2
CDR3: CASSRLVEQFF
DNA: TGTGCCAGCAGCCGACTAGTTGAGCAGTTCTTC

J: TRBJ2-4
D: -
size: once
V: TRBV25-1
CDR3: CASSEWGNKNIQYF
DNA: TGTGCCAGCAGTGAATGGGGGAACAAAAACATTCAGTACTTC

J: TRBJ2-6
D: -
size: few
V: TRBV9
CDR3: CASSVSRPNVLTF
DNA: TGTGCCAGCAGCGTCTCCCGCCCCAACGTCCTGACTTTC

J: TRBJ1-1
D: -
size: -
V: TRBV9
CDR3: CASSVVGGHTEAFF
DNA: TGTGCCAGCAGCGTAGTGGGAGGGCACACTGAAGCTTTCTTT

J: TRBJ2-1
D: -
size: -
V: TRBV27
CDR3: CASRNTVGEQFF
DNA: TGTGCCAGCCGAAACACAGTAGGTGAGCAGTTCTTC

J: TRBJ2-7
D: -
size: few
V: TRBV27
CDR3: CASRGDRSYEQYF
DNA: TGTGCCAGCAGAGGAGACAGGTCCTACGAGCAGTACTTC

J: TRBJ2-3
D: -
size: few
V: TRBV29-1
CDR3: CSVAPRQGSTDTQYF
DNA: TGCAGCGTTGCACCCCGCCAGGGCAGCACAGATACGCAGTATTTT

J: TRBJ1-4
D: -
size: -
V: TRBV25-1
CDR3: CASSESPGGEKLFF
DNA: TGTGCCAGCAGTGAATCCCCCGGAGGGGAAAAACTGTTTTTT

J: TRBJ1-6
D: TRBD1
size: -
V: TRBV14
CDR3: CASSHRTGDNSPLHF
DNA: TGTGCCAGCAGCCACCGGACAGGGGATAATTCACCCCTCCACTTT

J: TRBJ2-4
D: -
size: -
V: TRBV27
CDR3: CASPGIYIQYF
DNA: TGTGCCAGCCCCGGGATCTACATTCAGTACTTC

J: TRBJ1-2
D: TRBD1
size: few
V: TRBV7-9
CDR3: CASSPKGQGAVNGYTF
DNA: TGTGCCAGCAGCCCCAAGGGGCAGGGGGCGGTTAATGGCTACACCTTC

J: TRBJ1-2
D: TRBD1
size: -
V: TRBV4-1
CDR3: CASSQDWAGGTDGYTF
DNA: TGCGCCAGCAGCCAAGATTGGGCAGGGGGCACTGATGGCTACACCTTC

J: TRBJ2-1
D: TRBD2
size: -
V: TRBV6-5
CDR3: CASSYGGSLGNEQFF
DNA: TGTGCCAGCAGTTACGGCGGGAGTTTAGGCAATGAGCAGTTCTTC

J: TRBJ2-1
D: TRBD2
size: few
V: TRBV20-1
CDR3: CSAAQPSGRGLFF
DNA: TGCAGTGCAGCCCAGCCTAGCGGGAGAGGCCTGTTCTTC

J: TRBJ1-2
D: TRBD1
size: many
V: TRBV29-1
CDR3: CSVARQGTIYGYTF
DNA: TGCAGCGTAGCCAGACAGGGAACGATCTATGGCTACACCTTC

J: TRBJ2-3
D: TRBD2
size: -
V: TRBV18
CDR3: CASGTRGGTDTQYF
DNA: TGTGCCAGCGGGACTAGAGGCGGCACAGATACGCAGTATTTT

J: TRBJ1-1
D: -
size: -
V: TRBV7-9
CDR3: CASSLLIRGAGTEAFF
DNA: TGTGCCAGCAGCTTACTGATCAGAGGCGCGGGGACTGAAGCTTTCTTT

J: TRBJ2-5
D: -
size: -
V: TRBV7-2
CDR3: CASSLVSGSEETQYF
DNA: TGTGCCAGCAGCTTAGTTTCAGGGAGTGAGGAGACCCAGTACTTC

J: TRBJ1-5
D: TRBD1
size: few
V: TRBV6-1
CDR3: CASSARDRGEGQPQHF
DNA: TGTGCCAGCAGTGCCCGGGACAGGGGCGAGGGTCAGCCCCAGCATTTT

J: TRBJ2-1
D: TRBD1
size: -
V: TRBV5-5
CDR3: CASRGTEEKQFF
DNA: TGTGCCAGCAGAGGGACAGAAGAAAAGCAGTTCTTC

J: TRBJ2-3
D: TRBD2
size: many
V: TRBV6-6
CDR3: CASRLAVSTDTQYF
DNA: TGTGCCTCCAGACTAGCCGTAAGCACAGATACGCAGTATTTT

J: TRBJ1-1
D: -
size: -
V: TRBV29-1
CDR3: CSVDFRGTEAFF
DNA: TGCAGCGTTGACTTCAGGGGCACTGAAGCTTTCTTT

J: TRBJ1-6
D: -
size: -
V: TRBV6-5
CDR3: CASSSGTLRGSPLHF
DNA: TGTGCCAGCAGTTCAGGGACTCTTCGGGGTTCACCCCTCCACTTT

J: TRBJ2-1
D: -
size: -
V: TRBV9
CDR3: CASSPRSADTYNEQFF
DNA: TGTGCCAGCAGCCCGAGGTCAGCTGATACCTACAATGAGCAGTTCTTC

J: TRBJ2-1
D: -
size: -
V: TRBV20-1
CDR3: CSALIPSSYNEQFF
DNA: TGCAGTGCCCTAATACCGAGCTCCTACAATGAGCAGTTCTTC

J: TRBJ2-3
D: TRBD2
size: few
V: TRBV20-1
CDR3: CSARGGAHRTDTQYF
DNA: TGCAGTGCGCGGGGGGGAGCGCACCGCACAGATACGCAGTATTTT

J: TRBJ2-3
D: TRBD1
size: -
V: TRBV12-3/TRBV12-4
CDR3: CARRQGSDAQYF
DNA: TGTGCCCGCAGACAGGGATCAGATGCGCAGTATTTT

J: TRBJ1-5
D: -
size: few
V: TRBV12-3/TRBV12-4
CDR3: CASGIGQPQHF
DNA: TGTGCCAGCGGTATCGGGCAGCCCCAGCATTTT